This T cell receptor (beta chain) originates from a study of beta chain features in type 1 diabetes. The overall study: No age, gender or cell yield differences were seen between patients and healthy donors.

Sequenced material consisted of expressed TCRB transcripts (all of the isolated RNA was reverse transcribed). Sequencing was performed with immunoSEQ multiplex PCR; in TCRdb, only in-frame clones are kept and a portion is missing. The sample consists of 390,000 or so clones, over 11% of them appearing once. This clone has just a few counts. Germline lookup yields CDR1 MGHRA and CDR2 YSYEKL. The CDR3 extends over 12 amino acids. Trimming cost V 4 bases and J 12 bases, with 14 bases left between them. This sequence joins TRBV4-1 and TRBJ2-3; D is perhaps TRBD1 (6 bases). The clonotype comes from a man aged 30-40 years in good health. The sequencing sample was made of naive CD4+ T cells from blood. In DNA, the CDR3 is TGCGCCAGCAGCCCCCCGGGACACTTCCAGTATTTT. It codes for CASSPPGHFQYF.